This T cell receptor beta chain is from a study of cytomegalovirus exposure and HLA in healthy donors. TCRdb's table, derived via immunoSEQ multiplex PCR, lists solely in-frame clones and lacks some. The sample holds tens of thousands of clones, approximately 93% seen once. This CDR3 is built from 13 residues. The V gene's germline CDR1 is MDHEN and CDR2 SYDVKM. With respect to this clone: The antigen remains undetermined. A junction end diverges from the germline sequence, so it may reflect a read error.

The study, taken as a whole, reports: The listing of 150 to 200 TCR beta chains classed them as cytomegalovirus-associated. There were three CMV-associated chains whose specificity for CMV antigens was confirmed in vitro.

Among the 110 or so subjects of the validation cohort, separate from the roughly 700-subject first cohort, were the donors. This TCR was sampled from a woman in her twenties or thirties in good health and CMV-seropositive. This sequence joins TRBV28 and TRBJ2-3, with 7 bases matching TRBD2. Sequenced sample: PBMCs. CDR3 loop: CASSFSLAAHPDF. Written as DNA, the CDR3 is TGTGCCAGCAGTTTTTCCCTAGCGGCCCATCCGGATTTT. The variable domain in full, with the rest retrieved from reference TRBV28 and TRBJ2-3, is DVKVTQSSRYLVKRTGEKVFLECVQDMDHENMFWYRQDPGLGLRLIYFSYDVKMKEKGDIPEGYSVSREKKERFSLILESASTNQTSMYLCASSFSLAAHPDFGPGTRLTVL.